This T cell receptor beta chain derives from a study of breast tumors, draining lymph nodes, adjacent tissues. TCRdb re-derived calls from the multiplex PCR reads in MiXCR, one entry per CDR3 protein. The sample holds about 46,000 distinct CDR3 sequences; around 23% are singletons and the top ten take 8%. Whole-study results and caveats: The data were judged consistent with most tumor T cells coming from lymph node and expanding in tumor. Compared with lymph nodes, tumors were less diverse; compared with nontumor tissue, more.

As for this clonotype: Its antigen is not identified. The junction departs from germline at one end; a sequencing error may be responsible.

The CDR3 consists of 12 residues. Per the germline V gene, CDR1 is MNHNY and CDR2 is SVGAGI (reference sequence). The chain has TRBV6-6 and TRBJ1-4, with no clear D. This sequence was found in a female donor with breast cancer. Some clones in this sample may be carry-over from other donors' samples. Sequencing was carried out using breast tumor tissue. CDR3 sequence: CASEGISEKLFF. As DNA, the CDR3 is TGCGCCAGTGAGGGTATTAGTGAAAAACTGTTTTTT.